The TCR beta chain under discussion was sequenced for a study of pediatric ulcerative colitis. Whole-study results and caveats: All ulcerative colitis patients, but no controls, carried a couple of rectal clonotypes.

The CDR3 sequence is 19 residues long. The germline gives CDR1 MGHRA, CDR2 YSYEKL. V was clipped by 4 bases and J by 0 bases; unmatched bases: 15. This clone has just one count. Antigen: not known. The data were produced by immunoSEQ multiplex PCR, yet TCRdb's version contains in-frame clones alone and is incomplete. The sample records some 57,000 clones, 87% being singletons. The chain couples TRBV4-1 to TRBJ1-5; TRBD1 agrees at 7 bases. The receptor comes from a boy younger than 18 who was a control in a study of pediatric ulcerative colitis. The sequencing input was blood. The CDR3 region has the DNA TGCGCCAGCAGCCGAAGGGGAACCGGGACAGCAACTAGCAATCAGCCCCAGCATTTT. Translated, it gives CASSRRGTGTATSNQPQHF.